The sequence of this T cell receptor beta chain was determined in a study of regulatory T cells in long-lasting Graves disease. Arm-PCR of CDR3 regions and iRepertoire HTBI primers were used to build TCR beta libraries. TCRdb analysed the multiplex PCR reads with MiXCR anew, one entry per CDR3 protein. The data hold about 440,000 distinct CDR3 sequences, with under 15% observed a single time. This clonotype showed up many times. Time point reported: newly diagnosed GD, antithyroid drugs for less than 3 months. RNA isolated from PBMCs was used to make the TCR library. CDR1 is DFQATT and CDR2 is SNEGSKA in the germline V gene (reference sequence). V lost 4 bases and J lost 3; bases outside the gene matches: 6. This CDR3 region has 14 residues. The same data also went into a second study, on T cells in Graves' hyperthyroidism and ophthalmopathy. That paper notes: When the TCR CDR3 underwent first-round RT-PCR, the HTBI primer set was used.

The sequence was obtained from a woman aged 25 to 39 with Graves disease. The rearrangement links TRBV20-1 to TRBJ2-7, with TRBD1 matching 10 bases. Specimen: peripheral blood mononuclear cells (PBMCs), collected at new diagnosis, from a patient treated with antithyroid drugs. The CDR3 DNA sequence: TGCAGTGCTAAGGGACAGGGGATAGGCTACGAGCAGTACTTC. Encoded protein: CSAKGQGIGYEQYF.